This entry lists 14 T cell receptor beta chains sequenced from one sample in a study of shared clonotypes between healthy human individuals. Terminally differentiated effector memory CD45RA+ cells were left out of the naive CD8 fraction, which was CD45RO-negative and positively selected for CCR7. TCRdb keeps only in-frame clones here, not all; method: immunoSEQ multiplex PCR. The table has about 580,000 clones, roughly 98% seen once. The sequencing sample was made of naive CD8+ T cells sorted from blood. These receptors all stem from a man aged 25 to 40 in good health.

This clone appeared a single time. V gene TRBV11-2 combines with J gene TRBJ2-6; tentative D call: TRBD2 (5 bases). The CDR3 totals 16 residues. With 1 base removed from V and 1 base from J, the gap between germline ends came to 8 bases. Looked up from germline, CDR1 is SGHAT and CDR2 is FQNNGV. The CDR3 region has the DNA TGTGCCAGCAGCTTAGGGGAGAGGTCTGGGGCCAACGTCCTGACTTTC. This encodes CASSLGERSGANVLTF.

The chain links TRBV27 to TRBJ2-7; D unclear. The V gene's germline CDR1 is MNHEY and CDR2 SMNVEV (reference sequence). V lost 4 bases and J 2 bases, leaving 9 bases between the germline ends. The CDR3 totals 13 residues. CDR3: CASSSQLTYEQYF. Written as DNA, the CDR3 is TGTGCCAGCAGTTCTCAGTTGACCTACGAGCAGTACTTC.

This clone was counted a single time. This sequence joins TRBV4-1 and TRBJ2-2; D is possibly TRBD1 (5 bases). The ends were cut back, 1 base at V and 1 base at J, with 10 bases in the middle. Germline V gene data show CDR1 as MGHRA and CDR2 as YSYEKL. This CDR3 has 16 amino acids. CDR3 loop: CASSQADRRNTGELFF. The DNA of the CDR3 is TGCGCCAGCAGCCAAGCAGACAGACGGAACACCGGGGAGCTGTTTTTT.

This clone was found once. The chain joins TRBV4-3 to TRBJ1-2; D not certain. The V end was cut by 0 bases, the J end by 2 bases, with 10 bases between. Per germline, CDR1 LGHNA and CDR2 YSLEER. The length of the CDR3 is 15 residues. Written as DNA, the CDR3 is TGCGCCAGCAGCCAAGATCTAACTGGGAACTATGGCTACACCTTC. Translation: CASSQDLTGNYGYTF.

The chain employs TRBV27 and TRBJ1-1; no clear D gene. Germline V gene sequence: CDR1 MNHEY, CDR2 SMNVEV (reference sequence). This CDR3 has 13 residues. V was pared by 7 bases and J by 5 bases, with 14 bases between. DNA for the CDR3: TGTGCCAGCAATTACATGGGTAGTACTGAAGCTTTCTTT. Protein sequence: CASNYMGSTEAFF.

The rearrangement joins TRBV29-1 to TRBJ2-5; D is tentatively TRBD1 or TRBD2 (6 bases each). This CDR3 comprises 16 residues. Germline values: CDR1 SQVTM, CDR2 ANQGSEA. Trimming shortened V by 7 bases and J by 2 bases, and 23 bases separated the two germline ends. CDR3: CSARGTRGDLQETQYF. DNA for the CDR3: TGCAGCGCCCGGGGGACAAGGGGTGACCTACAAGAGACCCAGTACTTC.

The chain uses TRBV25-1 and TRBJ1-2, with D possibly being TRBD1 (5 bases). Germline V gene data show CDR1 as MGHDK and CDR2 as SYGVNS. Trimming removed 4 bases at V and 3 bases at J, with 9 bases between. The CDR3 covers 13 residues. CDR3 nucleotide sequence: TGTGCCAGCAGTGGTGGGGCCTACTATGGCTACACCTTC. Translated, it gives CASSGGAYYGYTF.

The J gene is TRBJ1-2, the V gene TRBV28, with D tentatively TRBD1 (5 bases). CDR1 MDHEN and CDR2 SYDVKM come from the germline V gene. The CDR3 is made up of 17 amino acids. Trimming took 2 bases from V and 5 from J, leaving 21 bases between them. CDR3 nucleotides: TGTGCCAGCAGTTTAGGCATTAGACCCGGGACTGCATATGGCTACACCTTC. Its translation is CASSLGIRPGTAYGYTF.

This rearrangement joins TRBV6-6 to TRBJ1-1; D is undetermined. V lost 6 bases to trimming and J lost 4 bases, with 9 bases between them. CDR1 and CDR2 (germline): MNHNY, SVGAGI (reference sequence). This CDR3 region has 12 residues. CDR3 residues: CASSGAGTEAFF. The DNA of the CDR3 is TGTGCCAGCAGCGGAGCGGGCACTGAAGCTTTCTTT.

This chain connects TRBV15 to TRBJ2-5, with TRBD2 as a possible D gene (6 bases). Trimming shortened V by 4 bases and J by 5 bases, and 26 bases separated the two germline ends. Germline-derived CDR1 and CDR2 are LNHNV and YYDKDF (reference sequence). The CDR3 length is 18 residues. CDR3 sequence: CATSTPAGSQRIVETQYF. The DNA of the CDR3 is TGTGCCACCAGCACACCCGCGGGGTCTCAGAGGATCGTTGAGACCCAGTACTTC.

This chain links TRBV11-2 with TRBJ2-3; D not resolved. The CDR3 spans 14 residues. Trimming removed 4 bases at V and 1 base at J, with 9 bases between. Germline-derived CDR1 and CDR2 are SGHAT and FQNNGV. CDR3 sequence reads: CASSSHSRTDTQYF. For the CDR3, the DNA is TGTGCCAGCAGCTCACACTCTCGCACAGATACGCAGTATTTT.

V usage is TRBV14 and J usage is TRBJ2-7, with D perhaps matching TRBD1 (6 bases). The CDR3 totals 16 residues. V lost 1 base, J lost 5 bases, and 18 bases lay in between. Germline values: CDR1 SGHDN, CDR2 FVKESK. CDR3 in DNA: TGTGCCAGCAGCCAAGGAATAGGCAGGGGTTACGACGAGCAGTACTTC. Amino acids: CASSQGIGRGYDEQYF.

The chain joins TRBV29-1 to TRBJ2-7; no definite D call. This CDR3 contains 12 residues. The V gene lost 2 bases and the J gene lost 3 bases, with 8 bases spanning the gap. CDR1 is SQVTM and CDR2 is ANQGSEA in the germline V gene. The CDR3 is CSVEPGNYEQYF. DNA for the CDR3: TGCAGCGTTGAACCAGGAAACTACGAGCAGTACTTC.

Remarks on this clone: This sample includes further DNA sequences coding for the same CDR3. The chain has TRBV19 and TRBJ2-3, with D hard to call. This CDR3 spans 13 amino acids. V shed 3 bases and J shed 3 bases, with 7 bases lying between them. Germline-derived CDR1 and CDR2 are LNHDA and SQIVND (reference sequence). As DNA, the CDR3 is TGTGCCAGTAGTATTCTTCTAACAGATACGCAGTATTTT. Protein product: CASSILLTDTQYF.